Below, 31 T cell receptor beta chains from the same sample are listed, as sequenced in a study of type 1 regulatory T cells. These receptors have no identified antigens. MiXCR, applied by TCRdb to the reads, yields one record per CDR3 protein. The data show about 42,000 distinct CDR3 sequences, with 9.5% to 15% seen just once and 8% held by the top ten. Sequenced material: cultured non-Tr1 T cells, either the whole culture or a sorted T cell fraction (not recorded which). These receptors were taken from a human donor in good health.

This clonotype was seen ten or more times. The chain employs TRBV30 and TRBJ2-4, with 10 positions matching TRBD1. The V segment lost 4 bases and the J segment 5 bases; nucleotides outside the gene matches: 5. This CDR3 region has 14 residues. Germline V lookup: CDR1 GTSNPN, CDR2 SVGIG (reference sequence). CDR3 amino acids: CAWTTGGAENIQYF. The CDR3 DNA reads TGTGCCTGGACGACAGGGGGCGCGGAAAACATTCAGTACTTC.

This clonotype occurred many times. The chain is built from TRBV24-1 and TRBJ2-3, with D possibly matching TRBD2 (5 bases). Per germline, CDR1 KGHDR and CDR2 SFDVKD. Trimming cost V 6 bases and J 7 bases, with 10 bases left between them. The CDR3 spans 12 residues. The CDR3 DNA reads TGTGCCACCAGTTCGGCGGGCTATACGCAGTATTTT. This encodes CATSSAGYTQYF.

In its sample, this clonotype was seen a few times. The chain joins TRBV15 to TRBJ2-7, with 9 bases lining up with TRBD2. This CDR3 contains 14 residues. V shed 4 bases, J shed 4 bases, and the junction held 5 bases outside the gene matches. Germline V gene data show CDR1 as LNHNV and CDR2 as YYDKDF (reference sequence). In nucleotides, the CDR3 is TGTGCCACCAGCATGGGACTAGCCCGTTACGAGCAGTACTTC. Amino acids: CATSMGLARYEQYF.

The table lists this clonotype with many counts. The V and J genes are TRBV7-2 and TRBJ1-1; 8 nucleotides agree with TRBD1. The V and J ends lost 5 bases and 10 bases, in that order; junction bases with no gene match: 6. The germline CDR1 and CDR2 sequences are SGHTA and FQGNSA. This CDR3 contains 12 residues. Here the CDR3 reads CASSHGQGGAFF. The CDR3 DNA follows: TGTGCCAGCAGCCATGGACAGGGAGGAGCTTTCTTT.

The chain is built from TRBV27 and TRBJ2-1, with D hard to call. V was clipped by 5 bases and J by 8 bases, with 13 bases between them. Per germline, CDR1 MNHEY and CDR2 SMNVEV (reference sequence). The CDR3 spans 13 residues. The CDR3 spells CASSTLFVDEQFF. The CDR3 nucleotides are TGTGCCAGCAGTACTTTATTCGTTGATGAGCAGTTCTTC.

This clonotype was seen many times. The CDR3 is CSAQSGSRTYNEQFF. As DNA, the CDR3 is TGCAGTGCTCAAAGCGGGAGTAGAACCTACAATGAGCAGTTCTTC. The V call is TRBV20-1, the J call TRBJ2-1, with 8 bases identical to TRBD2. Germline CDR1 and CDR2: DFQATT and SNEGSKA (reference sequence). The trim removed 5 bases at V and 2 bases at J, leaving 8 bases unmatched. The CDR3 spans 15 residues.

The chain has TRBV20-1 and TRBJ2-7; 9 bases fit TRBD2. CDR1 and CDR2 from the germline V gene are DFQATT and SNEGSKA (reference sequence). The CDR3 length is 13 residues. Losses at the gene ends were 6 bases for V and 3 bases for J; bases not matched to a gene: 6. As DNA, the CDR3 is TGCAGTGCGCCTGGGACTAGCCTCTACGAGCAGTACTTC. Its protein product is CSAPGTSLYEQYF.

The chain has TRBV20-1 and TRBJ2-1; the D gene could be TRBD1 or TRBD2 (5 bases each). Germline loops: CDR1 DFQATT, CDR2 SNEGSKA (reference sequence). Trimming removed 6 bases at V and 8 bases at J, with 26 bases between. The CDR3 is 16 residues long. The CDR3 spells CSAAEAGTIREDEQFF. The CDR3 DNA reads as TGCAGTGCAGCAGAGGCCGGGACCATCAGAGAGGATGAGCAGTTCTTC.

J is TRBJ1-5 and V is TRBV18; D is possibly TRBD1 (6 bases). V lost 0 bases, J lost 2 bases, and 11 bases lay in between. This CDR3 contains 16 residues. Germline V gene lookup returns CDR1 KGHSH and CDR2 LQKENI. The CDR3 protein is CASSPPAQGRNQPQHF. The DNA of the CDR3 is TGTGCCAGCTCACCACCAGCACAGGGTCGCAATCAGCCCCAGCATTTT.

Concerning this clonotype itself: The junction does not match germline at one end; this may be a read error. The chain links TRBV10-3 to TRBJ2-7; 9 bases map to TRBD1. CDR1 ENHRY and CDR2 SYGVKD come from the germline V gene. The CDR3 consists of 15 residues. The CDR3 reads CAISGQGSLPYEQYF. CDR3 nucleotides: TGTGCTATCAGTGGACAGGGGAGCCTGCCCTACGAGCAGTACTTC.

As concerns this clonotype: The junction departs from germline at one end; a sequencing error may be responsible. The V call is TRBV29-1, the J call TRBJ2-7, with 13 bases fitting TRBD2. CDR1 SQVTM and CDR2 ANQGSEA come from the germline V gene. The CDR3 sequence is 11 residues long. The CDR3 loop is CSPLTSGRTGF. The CDR3 nucleotides are TGCAGCCCCCTGACTAGCGGGAGGACCGGCTTC.

This clonotype was found many times. The chain joins TRBV5-6 to TRBJ1-1; no firm D call. Germline values: CDR1 SGHDT, CDR2 YYEEEE. CDR3 length: 13 amino acids. Trimming removed 0 bases at V and 1 base at J, with 4 bases between. The CDR3: CASSLGWNTEAFF. CDR3 DNA sequence: TGTGCCAGCAGCTTGGGGTGGAACACTGAAGCTTTCTTT.

CDR3 DNA sequence: TGCAGTGCTAGGTCGGGGGCCAACGTCCTGACTTTC. This encodes CSARSGANVLTF. The chain employs TRBV20-1 and TRBJ2-6; no definite D call. The CDR3 runs 12 residues. V lost 3 bases and J lost 4, with 4 bases in between. Germline lookup yields CDR1 DFQATT and CDR2 SNEGSKA (reference sequence).

As for this clonotype: A much larger clone lies a single base off, so this may be a read error. The genes are TRBV28 and TRBJ2-3; D remains ambiguous. The germline CDR1 and CDR2 sequences are MDHEN and SYDVKM. The CDR3 has 12 amino acids. For the CDR3, the DNA is TGTGCCAGCAGCGGCCGGTTGTATACGGAGTATTTT. Protein product: CASSGRLYTEYF.

This clonotype was counted at least ten times. The chain employs TRBV28 and TRBJ2-1, with TRBD2 matching 8 bases. Looked up from germline, CDR1 is MDHEN and CDR2 is SYDVKM. V lost 10 bases and J lost 5; bases outside the gene matches: 10. The CDR3 runs 14 residues. The chain's CDR3 is CATLSGSPNNEQFF. The CDR3 bases are TGTGCCACCCTCAGCGGGAGCCCCAACAATGAGCAGTTCTTC.

This clonotype has a handful of counts. The chain uses TRBV4-3 and TRBJ2-7; TRBD2 is a possible D gene (6 bases). This CDR3 contains 13 residues. Germline CDR1 is LGHNA and CDR2 is YSLEER. The ends were cut back, 0 bases at V and 7 bases at J, with 10 bases in the middle. CDR3 sequence (DNA): TGCGCCAGCAGCCAAGATACGGGGGTGGAGCAGTACTTC. It translates to CASSQDTGVEQYF.

This clonotype turned up a few times. The chain combines TRBV20-1 with TRBJ2-1; 15 bases map to TRBD2. This CDR3 spans 15 amino acids. CDR1 and CDR2 (germline): DFQATT, SNEGSKA (reference sequence). V trimming: 6 bases; J trimming: 4 bases; junction bases outside the gene matches: 4. CDR3 loop: CSARTSGRDYNEQFF. In DNA form, the CDR3 reads TGCAGTGCGAGGACTAGCGGGAGGGATTACAATGAGCAGTTCTTC.

The V and J genes are TRBV7-2 and TRBJ2-1; D remains unclear. Germline assignment: CDR1 SGHTA and CDR2 FQGNSA. V was pared by 4 bases and J by 0 bases, with 10 bases between. The CDR3 contains 15 residues. CDR3 sequence (DNA): TGTGCCAGCAGCTCTGTGGCGGACTCCTACAATGAGCAGTTCTTC. It yields the protein CASSSVADSYNEQFF.

This CDR3 reads CSAQGVNEQFF. The CDR3 bases are TGCAGTGCCCAGGGTGTGAATGAGCAGTTCTTC. The chain is built from TRBV20-1 and TRBJ2-1, with D maybe TRBD1 (5 bases). V gave up 6 bases and J gave up 7 bases, with 10 bases separating them. Germline values: CDR1 DFQATT, CDR2 SNEGSKA (reference sequence). The CDR3 has 11 amino acids.

This clonotype was seen repeatedly, ten times or more. The chain couples TRBV28 to TRBJ2-2; 8 bases are shared with TRBD2. Trimming at V came to 8 bases and at J to 5 bases, leaving 7 bases not matched to a gene. Germline V gene lookup returns CDR1 MDHEN and CDR2 SYDVKM. This CDR3 region has 14 residues. CDR3 amino acids: CASRDSGMTGELFF. The CDR3 region has the DNA TGTGCCAGCCGGGATAGCGGGATGACCGGGGAGCTGTTTTTT.

This clonotype was observed a few times. An end of the junction differs from the germline gene, which may be a read error. The rearrangement joins TRBV20-1 to TRBJ2-2, with D uncertain. This CDR3 has 11 residues. The germline gives CDR1 DFQATT, CDR2 SNEGSKA (reference sequence). The CDR3 nucleotides read TGTAGTGCCTTGAACACCGGGGAGCTGTTTTTT. Its translation is CSALNTGELFF.

This clonotype was detected a few times. The rearrangement links TRBV7-2 to TRBJ1-6, with D possibly matching TRBD1 (6 bases). The germline CDR1 and CDR2 sequences are SGHTA and FQGNSA. The CDR3 consists of 15 residues. The V and J ends lost 2 bases and 2 bases respectively, with 7 bases between them. Written as DNA, the CDR3 is TGTGCCAGCAGCTTACCAGGGGCCTATAATTCACCCCTCCACTTT. Amino acid sequence: CASSLPGAYNSPLHF.

This clonotype was seen many times. The J gene is TRBJ1-5, the V gene TRBV18, with a possible D match to TRBD1 (5 bases). This CDR3 is 13 amino acids long. Trimming removed 3 bases at V and 7 bases at J, with 10 bases between. Germline CDR1 reads KGHSH; CDR2 reads LQKENI. Written as DNA, the CDR3 is TGTGCCAGCTCACCGGGGCAGGGCCAGCCCCAGCATTTT. As protein: CASSPGQGQPQHF.

The chain is built from TRBV12-3 or TRBV12-4 and TRBJ1-6, with D perhaps TRBD1 (6 bases). This CDR3 is built from 17 residues. Deletions cut 1 base from V and 10 bases from J, with 20 bases between. In DNA form, the CDR3 reads TGTGCCAGCAGTTTAGTTCGGGGGATAGACAGGAGGTCACCCCTCCACTTT. It translates to CASSLVRGIDRRSPLHF.

The V gene is TRBV5-4, the J gene TRBJ1-5; 10 bases match TRBD1. The germline V gene encodes CDR1 SGHNT and CDR2 YYREEE (reference sequence). With V trimmed by 3 bases and J by 5 bases, 2 bases remained unmatched. CDR3 length: 14 amino acids. The CDR3 DNA reads as TGTGCCAGCAGCTCGGACAGGGGGGATCAGCCCCAGCATTTT. This translates into CASSSDRGDQPQHF.

This clonotype was recorded many times. V gene TRBV12-3 or TRBV12-4 combines with J gene TRBJ2-2; D gene unclear. The V gene lost 7 bases and the J gene lost 0 bases, with 12 bases spanning the gap. The CDR3 is 15 residues long. In DNA form, the CDR3 reads TGTGCCAGCAACGCACAGAACGCGAACACCGGGGAGCTGTTTTTT. Its translation is CASNAQNANTGELFF.

This chain uses TRBV5-1 with TRBJ2-1; 8 bases line up with TRBD2. CDR3 length: 15 residues. Germline V CDR1 and CDR2: SGHRS, YFSETQ. V lost 0 bases, J lost 3 bases, and 2 bases stayed unmatched. Written as DNA, the CDR3 is TGCGCCAGCAGCTTGGACCTAGCGGGCTACAATGAGCAGTTCTTC. It yields the protein CASSLDLAGYNEQFF.

The genes are TRBV6-5 and TRBJ2-2; the match to TRBD1 covers 9 bases. J lost 6 bases, V lost 6 bases, and 8 bases had no gene match. The CDR3 has 15 residues. Germline V gene sequence: CDR1 MNHEY, CDR2 SVGAGI. Here the CDR3 reads CASSSDRGGSGELFF. The DNA of the CDR3 is TGTGCCAGCAGCTCGGACAGGGGCGGCTCCGGGGAGCTGTTTTTT.

This clonotype was seen a single time. One end of the junction varies from germline; a read error may be responsible. The CDR3, as DNA: TGCGCCAGCAGCCCGCTAGCGGGAGGGCCGGGGAAGACCCAGTACTTC. Protein product: CASSPLAGGPGKTQYF. The V gene is TRBV5-8, the J gene TRBJ2-5; 12 nucleotides agree with TRBD2. In germline, CDR1 is SGHTS, CDR2 YDEGEE. This CDR3 comprises 16 residues.

This clonotype came up many times. The V gene is TRBV12-3 or TRBV12-4, the J gene TRBJ2-3, with 11 nucleotides matching TRBD2. This CDR3 is 16 amino acids long. The J segment lost 1 base and the V segment lost 5 bases, leaving 5 bases of the junction unmatched. The CDR3 DNA sequence: TGTGCCAGCAGTCATAGCGGGAGGGTCGGCACAGATACGCAGTATTTT. This translates into CASSHSGRVGTDTQYF.

This clonotype occurred many times. This chain joins TRBV28 and TRBJ1-2; D is unresolved. The CDR3 consists of 12 residues. The germline V gene has CDR1 MDHEN and CDR2 SYDVKM. V lost 2 bases and J lost 5, with 6 bases in between. The CDR3 loop is CASSLEGYGYTF. CDR3 coding DNA: TGTGCCAGCAGTTTAGAAGGGTATGGCTACACCTTC.